The TCR beta chain described here comes from a study of OX40 agonist ivuxolimab in advanced cancers. About the research overall: Patients were infused with ivuxolimab every 2 weeks at 0.01 to 10 mg/kg.

Concerning this clone: The antigen remains unidentified.

Study-wide findings and caveats: Partial responders at 0.1-3.0 mg/kg showed near-lowest clonal expansion.

Blood sampling was done at baseline, cycle 4 day 1, and cycle 7 day 1. The assay was immunoSEQ multiplex PCR, and TCRdb's table has in-frame clones only and misses some. The table includes approximately 70,000 clones, roughly 80% detected once. CDR3 length equals 14 residues. Germline V gives CDR1 MNHEY, CDR2 SVGAGI. V was shortened by 6 bases and J by 13 bases, with 22 bases between the two germline ends. This sample comprised CD4+ or CD8+ T cells sorted from blood, obtained in a trial of the OX40 agonist ivuxolimab. The clonotype originates from an adult with an advanced solid tumor such as melanoma, head and neck, liver or kidney cancer. This chain joins TRBV6-5 and TRBJ1-5, with a possible D match to TRBD1 (6 bases). The CDR3 DNA sequence: TGTGCCAGCAGACCCATGGGACAAGCCGCGCATCAGCATTTT. This translates into CASRPMGQAAHQHF.